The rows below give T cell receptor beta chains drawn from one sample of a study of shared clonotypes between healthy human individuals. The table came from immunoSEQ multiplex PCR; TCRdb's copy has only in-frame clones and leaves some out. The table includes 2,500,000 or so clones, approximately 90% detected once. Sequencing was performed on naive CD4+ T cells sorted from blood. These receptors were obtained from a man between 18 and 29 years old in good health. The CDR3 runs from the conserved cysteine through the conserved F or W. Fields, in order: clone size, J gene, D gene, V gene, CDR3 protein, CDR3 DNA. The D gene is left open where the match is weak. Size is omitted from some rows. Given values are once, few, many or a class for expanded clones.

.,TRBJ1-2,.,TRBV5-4,CASSTKTDLYGYTF,TGTGCCAGCAGCACGAAGACGGACCTATATGGCTACACCTTC
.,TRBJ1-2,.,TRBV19,CASIQGWGYTF,TGTGCCAGTATACAGGGATGGGGCTACACCTTC
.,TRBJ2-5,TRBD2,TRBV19,CARRTSSRQETQYF,TGTGCCAGAAGGACTAGCAGTCGCCAAGAGACCCAGTACTTC
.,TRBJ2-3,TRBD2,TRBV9,CASSGTSGGPTDTQYF,TGTGCCAGCAGCGGGACTAGCGGTGGTCCCACAGATACGCAGTATTTT
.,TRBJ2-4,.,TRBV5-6,CASSLRALAKNIQYF,TGTGCCAGCAGCTTGCGGGCCTTAGCCAAAAACATTCAGTACTTC
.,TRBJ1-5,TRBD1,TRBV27,CASSLGGRAPNQPQHF,TGTGCCAGCAGCTTAGGGGGCAGGGCCCCGAATCAGCCCCAGCATTTT
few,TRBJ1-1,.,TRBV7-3,CASSLFGNYEAFF,TGTGCCAGCAGCTTATTCGGCAACTACGAAGCTTTCTTT
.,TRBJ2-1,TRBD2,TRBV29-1,CSVGGLAGVVYNEQFF,TGCAGCGTTGGGGGACTAGCGGGGGTAGTATACAATGAGCAGTTCTTC
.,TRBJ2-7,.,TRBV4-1,CASSQVPTGSNEQYF,TGCGCCAGCAGCCAAGTACCTACAGGGTCCAACGAGCAGTACTTC
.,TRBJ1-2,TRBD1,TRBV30,CAWNRGQGSYGYTF,TGTGCCTGGAACCGAGGACAGGGCAGTTATGGCTACACCTTC
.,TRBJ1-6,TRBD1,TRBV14,CASSPLDRLNSPLHF,TGTGCCAGCAGCCCCCTGGACAGGCTTAATTCACCCCTCCACTTT
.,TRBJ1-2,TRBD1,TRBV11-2,CASSTGTGNYGYTF,TGTGCCAGCAGCACCGGGACAGGGAACTATGGCTACACCTTC
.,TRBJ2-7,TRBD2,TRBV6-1,CASSAPGLPLFGQYF,TGTGCCAGCAGTGCTCCGGGACTACCGTTATTCGGGCAGTACTTC
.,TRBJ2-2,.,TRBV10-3,CAIRSTPQANTGELFF,TGTGCCATCAGGAGTACGCCGCAGGCGAACACCGGGGAGCTGTTTTTT
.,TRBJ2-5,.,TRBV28,CASSLASRETQYF,TGTGCCAGCAGTTTGGCTAGTCGGGAGACCCAGTACTTC
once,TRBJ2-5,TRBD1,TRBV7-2,CASSLAPVGTGEETQYF,TGTGCCAGCAGCTTAGCTCCCGTCGGGACAGGGGAGGAGACCCAGTACTTC
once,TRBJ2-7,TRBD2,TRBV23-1,CASSQSRGGLFSSYEQYF,TGCGCCAGCAGTCAATCGCGGGGGGGCCTCTTCAGCTCCTACGAGCAGTACTTC
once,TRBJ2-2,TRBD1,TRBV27,CASRTTGGTGELFF,TGTGCCAGCAGGACGACAGGGGGTACCGGGGAGCTGTTTTTT
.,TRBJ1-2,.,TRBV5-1,CASSLPADGYTF,TGCGCCAGCAGCTTGCCAGCGGATGGCTACACCTTC
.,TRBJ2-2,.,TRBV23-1,CASSHSGTDTGELFF,TGCGCCAGCAGTCATTCCGGGACCGACACCGGGGAGCTGTTTTTT
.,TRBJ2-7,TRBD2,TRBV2,CASSPPRGGYYEQYF,TGTGCCAGCAGCCCCCCCCGCGGGGGATACTACGAGCAGTACTTC
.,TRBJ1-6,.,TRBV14,CASSQVVNSPLHF,TGTGCCAGCAGCCAAGTGGTGAATTCACCCCTCCACTTT
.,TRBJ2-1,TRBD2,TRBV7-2,CASRSSGRVTYNEQFF,TGTGCCAGCAGATCTAGCGGGAGAGTCACCTACAATGAGCAGTTCTTC
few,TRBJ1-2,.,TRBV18,CASSPEGRNYGYTF,TGTGCCAGCTCACCAGAGGGACGGAACTATGGCTACACCTTC
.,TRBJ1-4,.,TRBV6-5,CASSYSLWGSNEKLFF,TGTGCCAGCAGTTACTCGCTCTGGGGATCTAATGAAAAACTGTTTTTT
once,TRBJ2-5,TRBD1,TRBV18,CASSPRQGPGETQYF,TGTGCCAGCTCACCGCGACAGGGTCCAGGGGAGACCCAGTACTTC
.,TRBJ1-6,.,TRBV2,CASSRAGEYSPLHF,TGTGCCAGCAGCCGGGCAGGGGAATATTCACCCCTCCACTTT
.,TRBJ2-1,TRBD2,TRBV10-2,CASRTSGQSEQFF,TGCGCCAGCAGAACTAGCGGTCAAAGTGAGCAGTTCTTC
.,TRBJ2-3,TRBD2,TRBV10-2,CASSESLADRTDTQYF,TGCGCCAGCAGTGAGTCACTAGCGGACCGCACAGATACGCAGTATTTT
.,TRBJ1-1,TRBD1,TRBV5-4,CASSPRQGGTEAFF,TGTGCCAGCAGCCCCCGACAGGGTGGCACTGAAGCTTTCTTT
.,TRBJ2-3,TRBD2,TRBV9,CASSVGLARTDTQYF,TGTGCCAGCAGCGTAGGACTAGCTCGCACAGATACGCAGTATTTT
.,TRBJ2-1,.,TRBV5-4,CASARGTSYNEQFF,TGTGCCAGCGCTAGGGGGACGTCCTACAATGAGCAGTTCTTC
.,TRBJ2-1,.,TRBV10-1,CASSEGAGEQFF,TGCGCCAGCAGTGAGGGGGCGGGAGAGCAGTTCTTC